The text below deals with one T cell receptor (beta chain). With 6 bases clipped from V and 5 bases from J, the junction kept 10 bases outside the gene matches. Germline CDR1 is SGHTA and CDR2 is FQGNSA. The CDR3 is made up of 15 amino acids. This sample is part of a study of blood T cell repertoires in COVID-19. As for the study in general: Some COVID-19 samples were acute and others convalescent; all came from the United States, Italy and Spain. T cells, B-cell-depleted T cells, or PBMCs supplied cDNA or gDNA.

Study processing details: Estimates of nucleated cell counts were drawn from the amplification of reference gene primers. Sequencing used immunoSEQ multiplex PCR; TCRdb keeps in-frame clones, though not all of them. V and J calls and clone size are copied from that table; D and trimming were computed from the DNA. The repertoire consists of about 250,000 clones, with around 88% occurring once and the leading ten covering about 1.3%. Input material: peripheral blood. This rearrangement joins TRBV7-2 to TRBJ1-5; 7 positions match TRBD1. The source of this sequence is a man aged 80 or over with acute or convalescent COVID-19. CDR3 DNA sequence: TGTGCCAGCAGTCCAACAGGGGTAGTAGATCAGCCCCAGCATTTT. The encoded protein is CASSPTGVVDQPQHF.